Given below is one T cell receptor (beta chain) in context. This clonotype appeared a single time. What antigen it recognizes has not been identified. Base qualities are not at hand, and no much larger clone is one base apart. A single read constitutes weak evidence. Ficoll-Paque density gradient centrifugation was used to isolate PBMCs. This record comes from a study of T-cell memory formation after mild COVID-19 (dated by TCRdb to the early 2020s). The study in broad terms: TCR sequence clusters from the two donors were largely donor specific. In a couple of donors, T-cell clones that expanded and contracted after mild COVID-19 were followed by sequencing TCRalpha and TCRbeta repertoires longitudinally. Two young, previously healthy adult volunteers, one female and one male, were included in the cohort.

Overall study outcomes, separate from this receptor: The study covered only two mild cases, and larger cohorts including severe cases with pre-infection samples were considered necessary. Balanced CD4/CD8 phenotypes were observed for clones contracting from day 15 to 85, whereas a bias towards CD4+ was observed for a second wave of clones expanding from day 15 to 37. Whether the second-wave clones peaking on day 37 were SARS-CoV-2 specific was not confirmed. Some responding clones were detected in pre-infection memory, suggesting pre-existing cross-reactive memory T cells joined the SARS-CoV-2 response. Contracting CD4+ clones were found mainly in CM and EM memory subsets, while CD8+ clones were enriched in EMRA.

For CDR1 and CDR2, the germline V gene lists SGHTA and FQGNSA. Including cysteine and phenylalanine, the CDR3 has 12 amino acids. Kept here is only the CDR3 DNA, which spans 36 bases and is read in frame from base 1. V lost 3 bases and J lost 10 bases; the stretch between them is 10 bases long. Instrument on record: Illumina NovaSeq 6000. Using 5'RACE with constant-segment primers, TCRalpha and TCRbeta cDNA libraries were constructed, with sample barcodes and unique molecular identifiers added in the process. RNA was extracted from every sample with Trizol reagent. Libraries were amplified in two PCR steps, with a second sample barcode and Illumina TruSeq adapters added in the second step. The libraries were sequenced on an Illumina NovaSeq using 2 x 150 bp paired-end reads. The study's own analysis went as follows. The reads were demultiplexed and collapsed into UMI-guided consensus sequences using migec v1.2.7. Using mixcr v2.1.11, the UMI consensuses were aligned to TRA and TRB V and J templates and assembled into clonotypes. A clonotype was counted as expanded or contracted only if both edgeR and NoisET called the change significant, with noise models trained on biological replicates. For edgeR calls, a false discovery rate-adjusted p below 0.01 and a log2 fold-change threshold of 1 were applied. PCA with hierarchical clustering of max-normalized trajectories of the 1000 most abundant clonotypes was used as exploratory dynamics analysis. Each responding clone was given a CD4 or CD8 phenotype based on the CD4+ and CD8+ repertoires, which had been sequenced separately. The public reads were quality trimmed at Q25 with fastp and then assembled into clones with MiXCR by TCRdb, keeping productive beta chains. Identical CDR3 protein sequences are pooled into one entry, listed with their most common genes and DNA. The V and J calls follow TCRdb's processing rather than the paper's. The sample records 300,000 to 350,000 distinct CDR3 sequences, roughly 19% of which are singletons. Over 20% of the sample belongs to the ten largest clones.

The chain was built from TRBV7-2 and TRBJ1-5; the D gene identity is not certain. This TCR was sampled from a man between 18 and 29 years old who had mild COVID-19 (a few samples of this study predate the infection). The sample titles of this study are shuffled in the database, so cell type and time point are left out; the donor was told from shared clones. Material: PBMCs or a T cell subset sorted from them (not recorded which). Read as DNA, the sequence is TGTGCCAGCAGCTTTGTTTGGGGACCCCAGCATTTT. The translation is CASSFVWGPQHF.